This note documents a single T cell receptor (beta chain) sequence. This entry comes from a study of T cells after yellow fever vaccination. Via MiXCR, TCRdb re-called the 5' RACE reads, giving one row per CDR3 protein. Altogether about 580,000 distinct CDR3 sequences are present, around 16% being singletons, with the ten largest covering approximately 15%. The sequences come from PBMCs, collected less than 6 days after the first yellow fever vaccination. The source of this sequence is a man younger than 30 who received the YFV17D yellow fever vaccine.

The CDR3 nucleotides are TGTGCCAGCAGCGGACATTGGGACAGGGAAGGCGAGCAGTACTTC. It specifies CASSGHWDREGEQYF. The chain combines TRBV7-9 with TRBJ2-7; 9 bases agree with TRBD1. Germline V lookup: CDR1 SEHNR, CDR2 FQNEAQ (reference sequence). The CDR3 spans 15 residues. Trimming cost V 5 bases and J 6 bases; bases outside gene matches: 11.